These 18 T cell receptor beta chains were all obtained from the same sample, sequenced in a study of blood T cell repertoires in COVID-19. Assay: immunoSEQ multiplex PCR; the TCRdb copy retains only in-frame clones and omits some. The sample shows 130,000 or so clones, 88% of them seen only once. The sequencing input was peripheral blood. Source of these receptors: a man in his forties or fifties with acute or convalescent COVID-19.

This clone was detected once. J is TRBJ1-2 and V is TRBV6-1; a possible D gene is TRBD1 (6 bases). The CDR3 sequence is 14 residues long. The V gene's germline CDR1 is MNHNS and CDR2 SASEGT. The V end was cut by 3 bases, the J end by 8 bases, with 16 bases between. CDR3 sequence reads: CASSEGTPTEGYTF. CDR3 in DNA: TGTGCCAGCAGTGAGGGGACACCCACTGAGGGCTACACCTTC.

The V and J genes are TRBV5-6 and TRBJ2-7; tentatively, D is TRBD2 (7 bases). V was clipped by 6 bases and J by 6 bases, with 28 bases between them. Germline loops: CDR1 SGHDT, CDR2 YYEEEE. This CDR3 region has 17 residues. CDR3 amino acids: CASIYRRGAALVGEQYF. CDR3 coding DNA: TGTGCCAGCATCTATCGACGGGGGGCTGCGCTCGTCGGCGAGCAGTACTTC. The variable domain in full, completed from reference TRBV5-6 and TRBJ2-7, reads DAGVTQSPTHLIKTRGQQVTLRCSPKSGHDTVSWYQQALGQGPQFIFQYYEEEERQRGNFPDRFSGHQFPNYSSELNVNALLLGDSALYLCASIYRRGAALVGEQYFGPGTRLTVT.

The chain carries TRBV5-1 and TRBJ1-1; tentative D call: TRBD1 (6 bases). Trimming took 5 bases from V and 1 from J, leaving 15 bases between them. CDR1 is SGHRS, CDR2 YFSETQ, per germline. The CDR3 is 15 amino acids. In DNA form, the CDR3 reads TGCGCCAGCAGTCCTAGAGGGGGAGAGAACACTGAAGCTTTCTTT. Its translation: CASSPRGGENTEAFF. Filled out from reference TRBV5-1 and TRBJ1-1, the complete variable domain reads KAGVTQTPRYLIKTRGQQVTLSCSPISGHRSVSWYQQTPGQGLQFLFEYFSETQRNKGNFPGRFSGRQFSNSRSEMNVSTLELGDSALYLCASSPRGGENTEAFFGQGTRLTVV.

The chain is built from TRBV5-1 and TRBJ2-1; tentatively, D is TRBD1 (6 bases). The V gene lost 1 base and the J gene lost 6 bases, with 8 bases spanning the gap. Germline V CDR1 and CDR2: SGHRS, YFSETQ. The CDR3 covers 13 residues. The CDR3 nucleotides read TGCGCCAGCAGCTTGTACAGGGTCAATGAGCAGTTCTTC. Translating it yields CASSLYRVNEQFF.

In this sample, this clone turned up once. This chain connects TRBV6-5 to TRBJ1-1; 10 nucleotides align to TRBD1. This CDR3 is 15 amino acids long. The J segment lost 0 bases and the V segment lost 5 bases, leaving 3 bases of the junction unmatched. Germline CDR1 is MNHEY and CDR2 is SVGAGI. In nucleotides, the CDR3 is TGTGCCAGCAGTCGACAGGGGGCCTTGAACACTGAAGCTTTCTTT. Its protein is CASSRQGALNTEAFF.

The CDR3 DNA sequence: TGTGCCAGCAGCCCGCGTTCCCCGGGACAGGGGGCCTACGAGCAGTACTTC. Translation gives CASSPRSPGQGAYEQYF. The J gene is TRBJ2-7, the V gene TRBV5-4; TRBD1 agrees at 11 bases. The V and J ends lost 4 bases and 2 bases, in that order; junction bases with no gene match: 11. This CDR3 contains 17 residues. Germline assignment: CDR1 SGHNT and CDR2 YYREEE (reference sequence). Full variable domain (remainder filled in from reference TRBV5-4 and TRBJ2-7): ETGVTQSPTHLIKTRGQQVTLRCSSQSGHNTVSWYQQALGQGPQFIFQYYREEENGRGNFPPRFSGLQFPNYSSELNVNALELDDSALYLCASSPRSPGQGAYEQYFGPGTRLTVT.

V gene TRBV10-1 combines with J gene TRBJ2-1; D not resolved. Looked up from germline, CDR1 is WNHNN and CDR2 is SYGVQD (reference sequence). Trimming shortened V by 4 bases and J by 7 bases, and 14 bases separated the two germline ends. This CDR3 comprises 14 residues. DNA of the CDR3: TGCGCCAGCAGTGCTCCCGGGTCGGAAAATGAGCAGTTCTTC. Translating it yields CASSAPGSENEQFF.

The CDR3 loop reads CASSQDHDRRNTEAFF. The CDR3 nucleotides are TGCGCCAGCAGCCAAGATCACGACAGGAGGAACACTGAAGCTTTCTTT. The chain carries TRBV4-1 and TRBJ1-1, with D perhaps TRBD1 (6 bases). Per germline, CDR1 MGHRA and CDR2 YSYEKL. Trimming shortened V by 0 bases and J by 1 base, and 12 bases separated the two germline ends. This CDR3 is 16 amino acids long.

This clone was counted a single time. The chain is built from TRBV5-6 and TRBJ1-2; 8 bases align to TRBD1. The CDR3 has 15 amino acids. With V trimmed by 2 bases and J by 7 bases, 10 bases remained unmatched. In germline, CDR1 is SGHDT, CDR2 YYEEEE. CDR3 coding DNA: TGTGCCAGCAGCTTCTTGGGGCAGGGGGCGTTTGGCTACACCTTC. It translates to CASSFLGQGAFGYTF.

The V and J genes are TRBV27 and TRBJ2-6, with D tentatively TRBD1 (5 bases). V lost 5 bases to trimming and J lost 2 bases, with 16 bases between them. Germline V CDR1 and CDR2: MNHEY, SMNVEV (reference sequence). The CDR3 is 17 amino acids. The DNA for the CDR3 is TGTGCCAGCAGTCTACATGAGGCAGGGACTGGGGCCAACGTCCTGACTTTC. Amino acids: CASSLHEAGTGANVLTF.

Points on this clone: The same CDR3 can be traced to other DNA sequences in this sample. The gene calls are TRBV5-1 and TRBJ2-2, with 7 bases identical to TRBD1. There are 15 residues in the CDR3. V trimming: 4 bases; J trimming: 3 bases; junction bases outside the gene matches: 6. Germline CDR1 and CDR2: SGHRS and YFSETQ. This CDR3 reads CASSIGTDYTGELFF. The CDR3 DNA reads TGCGCCAGCAGCATAGGGACAGATTACACCGGGGAGCTGTTTTTT.

The CDR3 nucleotides read TGTGCCACCAGTGATCCCGGACTAGCGGGAGGGCCGATTCGAAATACGCAGTATTTT. Translated: CATSDPGLAGGPIRNTQYF. J is TRBJ2-3 and V is TRBV24-1, with TRBD2 identical over 15 bases. Germline trimming cut 3 bases from V and 7 bases from J; bases unmatched to any gene: 13. Germline V gene lookup returns CDR1 KGHDR and CDR2 SFDVKD. The CDR3 length is 19 residues.

This clone appeared a single time. The chain has TRBV28 and TRBJ2-3; 13 positions agree with TRBD2. With V trimmed by 2 bases and J by 4 bases, 6 bases remained unmatched. Per the germline V gene, CDR1 is MDHEN and CDR2 is SYDVKM. This CDR3 has 17 amino acids. The CDR3: CASSLTSGRAGADTQYF. The DNA for the CDR3 is TGTGCCAGCAGTTTAACTAGCGGGAGGGCCGGGGCAGATACGCAGTATTTT.

The chain couples TRBV5-4 to TRBJ2-7, with D perhaps matching TRBD2 (5 bases). The CDR3 consists of 14 residues. From germline, CDR1 is SGHNT and CDR2 YYREEE (reference sequence). The V end was cut by 3 bases, the J end by 2 bases, with 12 bases between. The CDR3 nucleotides read TGTGCCAGCAGCTCCCCGTCGGGAACCTACGAGCAGTACTTC. Residues: CASSSPSGTYEQYF.

V and J are TRBV5-1 and TRBJ1-5, with TRBD1 matching 10 bases. Germline V gene data show CDR1 as SGHRS and CDR2 as YFSETQ. CDR3 length: 16 amino acids. The V segment lost 4 bases and the J segment 4 bases; nucleotides outside the gene matches: 8. This chain's CDR3 is CASSPGTGVGNQPQHF. CDR3 nucleotides: TGCGCCAGCAGCCCGGGGACAGGGGTCGGGAATCAGCCCCAGCATTTT.

This chain uses TRBV28 with TRBJ1-2, with TRBD1 matching 9 bases. This CDR3 comprises 14 residues. The germline CDR1 and CDR2 sequences are MDHEN and SYDVKM. V lost 3 bases to trimming and J lost 8 bases; unmatched junction nucleotides: 7. The CDR3 DNA is TGTGCCAGCAGTTTCTCAGGGACAGGGTTAGGCTACACCTTC. Amino acids: CASSFSGTGLGYTF.

This rearrangement joins TRBV5-1 to TRBJ1-2, with a possible D match to TRBD1 (5 bases). This CDR3 region has 13 residues. CDR1 is SGHRS, CDR2 YFSETQ, per germline. Trimming took 5 bases from V and 2 from J, leaving 10 bases between them. CDR3 coding DNA: TGCGCCAGCAGTGCTGGACAAAACTATGGCTACACCTTC. Its translation is CASSAGQNYGYTF.

This chain joins TRBV18 and TRBJ2-5; D perhaps matches TRBD1 (5 bases). Germline V gene lookup returns CDR1 KGHSH and CDR2 LQKENI. V lost 2 bases and J lost 3, with 10 bases in between. The CDR3 consists of 14 residues. The CDR3 loop is CASSPVTREETQYF. The CDR3 coding sequence is TGTGCCAGCTCACCAGTGACCAGGGAAGAGACCCAGTACTTC.